This TCR beta chain was sequenced for a study of patients and donors after allogeneic stem cell transplantation (dated by TCRdb to 2020 to 2022). CDR1 and CDR2, per the germline V gene (reference sequence), are GTSNPN and SVGIG. V is reduced by 0 bases and J by 8 bases, leaving a spacing of 16 bases between them. Including cysteine and phenylalanine, the CDR3 has 14 amino acids. Only the CDR3 portion is preserved as DNA: 42 bases, with reading frame beginning at the first base. This clonotype was seen many times. Its antigen remains undetermined. No base quality values were provided; no much bigger clone lies one nucleotide off. Libraries were built with RT-PCR. Sequencing relied on a NextSeq 550. TCRdb took the public reads, trimmed them with fastp at Q25, ran MiXCR for clone calling and kept in-frame beta chains. Entries that share a CDR3 protein sequence are merged under the most common genes and DNA. A total of about 87,000 distinct CDR3 sequences appear in this sample, around 5% of them only once. About 2.5% of the sample is taken by the ten largest.

The source material was blood, either unsorted or a sorted T cell fraction (not recorded which). The chain uses TRBV30 and TRBJ1-2; there is no confident call for the D gene. The clonotype was recovered from a human donor who was either an allogeneic HSCT recipient or a stem cell or donor lymphocyte infusion donor (not recorded which). It is not recorded whose cells these are; they may come from a transplant donor. The DNA sequence reads TGTGCCTGGAGTGTAACGAGGCTGTGGATAGGCTACACCTTC. It translates as CAWSVTRLWIGYTF.